The 10 T cell receptor beta chains below all came from one sample that was sequenced in a study of OX40 agonist ivuxolimab in advanced cancers. This table comes from immunoSEQ multiplex PCR, and its TCRdb copy is limited to in-frame clones, with some not included. The sample includes 77,000 or so clones, 90% of them seen just once. Sequenced material: CD4+ or CD8+ T cells sorted from blood, taken in a trial of the OX40 agonist ivuxolimab. The receptor set was obtained from an adult with an advanced solid tumor such as melanoma, head and neck, liver or kidney cancer.

The rearrangement joins TRBV20-1 to TRBJ1-2, with a tentative D call TRBD1 (6 bases). With 0 bases removed from V and 12 bases from J, the gap between germline ends came to 8 bases. Per the germline V gene, CDR1 is DFQATT and CDR2 is SNEGSKA (reference sequence). This CDR3 is built from 10 residues. The CDR3 loop is CSAREGANTF. The DNA of the CDR3 is TGCAGTGCTAGAGAGGGGGCGAACACCTTC.

This rearrangement joins TRBV6-8 to TRBJ2-3; 7 bases agree with TRBD2. Germline CDR1 reads MNHGY; CDR2 reads SAAAGT. Trimming cost V 2 bases and J 0 bases; bases outside gene matches: 8. This CDR3 spans 17 amino acids. CDR3 protein: CASSYPRAGSSTDTQYF. The CDR3 DNA follows: TGTGCCAGCAGTTACCCCCGAGCGGGGTCTAGCACAGATACGCAGTATTTT.

This clone has just one count. This chain joins TRBV11-2 and TRBJ2-5, with D hard to call. The V and J ends lost 3 bases and 4 bases respectively, with 9 bases between them. This CDR3 spans 13 amino acids. The germline CDR1 and CDR2 sequences are SGHAT and FQNNGV. The CDR3 DNA sequence: TGTGCCAGCAGCTTTGGTTCAGGAGAGACCCAGTACTTC. Protein: CASSFGSGETQYF.

This chain joins TRBV28 and TRBJ1-2; D remains ambiguous. Trimming shortened V by 5 bases and J by 2 bases, and 9 bases separated the two germline ends. The length of the CDR3 is 13 residues. Germline CDR1 reads MDHEN; CDR2 reads SYDVKM. For the CDR3, the DNA is TGTGCCAGCAGTGCCCCCTCCAACTATGGCTACACCTTC. It encodes CASSAPSNYGYTF.

V usage is TRBV11-2 and J usage is TRBJ1-6; D not certain. Trimming stripped 1 base from V and 8 bases from J, with 6 bases between. The CDR3 has 13 amino acids. CDR1 is SGHAT and CDR2 is FQNNGV in the germline V gene. CDR3 bases: TGTGCCAGCAGCTTAGTTGGGGATTCACCCCTCCACTTT. This encodes CASSLVGDSPLHF.

The chain combines TRBV18 with TRBJ1-6, with TRBD1 matching 7 bases. CDR3 length: 14 amino acids. Trimming removed 6 bases from V and 7 bases from J; junction bases left unmatched: 6. Germline CDR1 reads KGHSH; CDR2 reads LQKENI. In nucleotides, the CDR3 is TGTGCCAGCTCCCGCGGGACAGCAAATTCACCCCTCCACTTT. Protein product: CASSRGTANSPLHF.

The V call is TRBV18, the J call TRBJ2-3; 11 bases map to TRBD1. The germline V gene encodes CDR1 KGHSH and CDR2 LQKENI. Germline trimming cut 2 bases from V and 3 bases from J; bases unmatched to any gene: 4. The CDR3 covers 16 residues. The CDR3 region has the DNA TGTGCCAGCTCACCAGAGGGACAGGGGGGAACAGATACGCAGTATTTT. It encodes CASSPEGQGGTDTQYF.

The chain joins TRBV5-6 to TRBJ1-6; the D is unclear. Trimming took 1 base from V and 8 from J, leaving 7 bases between them. Germline CDR1 and CDR2: SGHDT and YYEEEE. The CDR3 length is 13 residues. The CDR3 reads CASSLTNDSPLHF. The CDR3 DNA reads TGTGCCAGCAGCTTGACAAACGATTCACCCCTCCACTTT. The full variable domain, its missing parts supplied by reference TRBV5-6 and TRBJ1-6, is DAGVTQSPTHLIKTRGQQVTLRCSPKSGHDTVSWYQQALGQGPQFIFQYYEEEERQRGNFPDRFSGHQFPNYSSELNVNALLLGDSALYLCASSLTNDSPLHFGNGTRLTVT.

This chain uses TRBV27 with TRBJ2-6; 10 nucleotides agree with TRBD2. Germline CDR1 MNHEY, CDR2 SMNVEV (reference sequence). J was trimmed by 0 bases and V by 2 bases; bases with no gene match: 7. This CDR3 has 19 amino acids. The CDR3 nucleotides read TGTGCCAGCAGTTTAGGGCTAGCGGGGGCCCTCTCTGGGGCCAACGTCCTGACTTTC. This translates into CASSLGLAGALSGANVLTF.

The chain recombines TRBV18 with TRBJ2-5, with D maybe TRBD2 (6 bases). The CDR3 has 14 amino acids. V gave up 5 bases and J gave up 4 bases, with 14 bases separating them. Germline V gene lookup returns CDR1 KGHSH and CDR2 LQKENI. Written as DNA, the CDR3 is TGTGCCAGCTCATCCGCCGTCGGGAGAGAGACCCAGTACTTC. Encoded protein: CASSSAVGRETQYF.